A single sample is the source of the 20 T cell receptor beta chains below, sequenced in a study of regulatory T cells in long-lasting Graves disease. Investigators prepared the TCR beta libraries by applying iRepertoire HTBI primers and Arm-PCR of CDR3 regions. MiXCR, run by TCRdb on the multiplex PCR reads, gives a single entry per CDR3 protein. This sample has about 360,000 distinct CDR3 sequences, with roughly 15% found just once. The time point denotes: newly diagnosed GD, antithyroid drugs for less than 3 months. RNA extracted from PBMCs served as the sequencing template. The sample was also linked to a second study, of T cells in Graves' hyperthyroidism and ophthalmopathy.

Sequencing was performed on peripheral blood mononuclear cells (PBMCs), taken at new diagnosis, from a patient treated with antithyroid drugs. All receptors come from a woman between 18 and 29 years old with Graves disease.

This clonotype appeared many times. Written as DNA, the CDR3 is TGTGCCAGCAGCCAGCAACAACAGGGTTCTAATTCACCCCTCCACTTT. Amino acid sequence: CASSQQQQGSNSPLHF. The chain joins TRBV11-2 to TRBJ1-6; weak D call: TRBD1 (6 bases). Germline-derived CDR1 and CDR2 are SGHAT and FQNNGV. Trimming cost V 5 bases and J 6 bases, with 17 bases left between them. CDR3 size: 16 residues. Drawing the rest from reference TRBV11-2 and TRBJ1-6, the complete variable domain is EAGVAQSPRYKIIEKRQSVAFWCNPISGHATLYWYQQILGQGPKLLIQFQNNGVVDDSQLPKDRFSAERLKGVDSTLKIQPAKLEDSAVYLCASSQQQQGSNSPLHFGNGTRLTVT.

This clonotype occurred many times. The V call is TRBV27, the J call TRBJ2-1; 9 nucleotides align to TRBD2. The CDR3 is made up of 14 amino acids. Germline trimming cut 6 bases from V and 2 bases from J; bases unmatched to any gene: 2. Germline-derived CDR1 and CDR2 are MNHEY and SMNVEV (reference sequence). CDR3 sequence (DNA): TGTGCCAGCAGGACTAGCGGAACCTACAATGAGCAGTTCTTC. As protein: CASRTSGTYNEQFF.

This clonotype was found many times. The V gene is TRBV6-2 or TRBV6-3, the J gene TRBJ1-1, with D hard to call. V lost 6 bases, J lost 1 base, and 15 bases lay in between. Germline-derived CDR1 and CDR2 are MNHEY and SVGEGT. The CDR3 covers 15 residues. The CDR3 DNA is TGTGCCAGCAGCCATATTACCCTGGGGAACACTGAAGCTTTCTTT. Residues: CASSHITLGNTEAFF.

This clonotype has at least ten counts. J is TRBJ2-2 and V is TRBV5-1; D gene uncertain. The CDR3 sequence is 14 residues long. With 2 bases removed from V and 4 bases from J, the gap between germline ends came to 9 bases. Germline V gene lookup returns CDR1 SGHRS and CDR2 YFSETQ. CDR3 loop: CASSLKRSTGELFF. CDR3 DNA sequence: TGCGCCAGCAGCTTAAAACGTAGCACCGGGGAGCTGTTTTTT.

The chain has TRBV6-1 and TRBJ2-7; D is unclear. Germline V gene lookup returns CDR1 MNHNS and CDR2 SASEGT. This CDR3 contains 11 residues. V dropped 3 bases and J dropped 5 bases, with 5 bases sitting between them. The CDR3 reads CASSDLDEQYF. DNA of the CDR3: TGTGCCAGCAGTGATTTAGACGAGCAGTACTTC.

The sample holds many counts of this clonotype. The CDR3 DNA reads as TGTGCCAGCAGCAGTACTAGCGGGGGCCCTCGCATCACAGATACGCAGTATTTT. Translated: CASSSTSGGPRITDTQYF. The V call is TRBV28, the J call TRBJ2-3; TRBD2 agrees at 11 bases. CDR1 MDHEN and CDR2 SYDVKM come from the germline V gene. With 6 bases clipped from V and 2 bases from J, the junction kept 13 bases outside the gene matches. The CDR3 is 18 amino acids. The full variable domain, with the rest looked up from reference TRBV28 and TRBJ2-3, is DVKVTQSSRYLVKRTGEKVFLECVQDMDHENMFWYRQDPGLGLRLIYFSYDVKMKEKGDIPEGYSVSREKKERFSLILESASTNQTSMYLCASSSTSGGPRITDTQYFGPGTRLTVL.

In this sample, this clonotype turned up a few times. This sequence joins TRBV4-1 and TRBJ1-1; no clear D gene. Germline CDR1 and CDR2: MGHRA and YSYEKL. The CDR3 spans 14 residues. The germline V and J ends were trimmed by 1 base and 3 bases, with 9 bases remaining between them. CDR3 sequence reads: CASSQASGDTEAFF. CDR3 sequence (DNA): TGCGCCAGCAGCCAAGCCTCGGGTGACACTGAAGCTTTCTTT.

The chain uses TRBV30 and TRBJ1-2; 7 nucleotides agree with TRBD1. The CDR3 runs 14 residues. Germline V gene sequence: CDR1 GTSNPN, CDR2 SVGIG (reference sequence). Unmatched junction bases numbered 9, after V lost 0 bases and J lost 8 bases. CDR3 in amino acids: CAWSVLEQGHGYTF. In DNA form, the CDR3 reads TGTGCCTGGAGTGTACTCGAACAGGGGCACGGCTACACCTTC.

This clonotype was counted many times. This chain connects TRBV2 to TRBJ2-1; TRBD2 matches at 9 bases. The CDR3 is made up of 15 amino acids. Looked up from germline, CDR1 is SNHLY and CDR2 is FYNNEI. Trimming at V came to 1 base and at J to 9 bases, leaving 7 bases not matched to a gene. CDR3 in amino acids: CASSEVAGGPSEQFF. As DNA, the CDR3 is TGTGCCAGCAGTGAAGTGGCGGGAGGGCCAAGTGAGCAGTTCTTC.

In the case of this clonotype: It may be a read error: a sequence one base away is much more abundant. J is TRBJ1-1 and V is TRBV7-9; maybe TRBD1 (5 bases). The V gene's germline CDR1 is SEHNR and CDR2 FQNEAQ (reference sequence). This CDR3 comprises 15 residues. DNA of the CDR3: TGTGCCAGCAGCTTCAGACAGTTGGGGAACACTGAAGGTTTCTTT. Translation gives CASSFRQLGNTEGFF.

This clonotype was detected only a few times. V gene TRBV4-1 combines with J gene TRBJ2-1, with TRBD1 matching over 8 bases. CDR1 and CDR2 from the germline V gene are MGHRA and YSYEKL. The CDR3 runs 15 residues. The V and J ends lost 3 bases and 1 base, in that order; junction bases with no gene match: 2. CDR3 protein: CASSHRQGSYNEQFF. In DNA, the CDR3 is TGCGCCAGCAGCCACAGACAGGGGTCCTACAATGAGCAGTTCTTC.

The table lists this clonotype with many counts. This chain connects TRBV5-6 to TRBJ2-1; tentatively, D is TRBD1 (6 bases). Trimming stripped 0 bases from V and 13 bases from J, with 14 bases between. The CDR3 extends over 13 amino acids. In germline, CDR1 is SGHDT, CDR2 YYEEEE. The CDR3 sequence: CASSLVGQGKQFF. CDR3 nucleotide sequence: TGTGCCAGCAGCTTGGTAGGGCAGGGGAAACAGTTCTTC.

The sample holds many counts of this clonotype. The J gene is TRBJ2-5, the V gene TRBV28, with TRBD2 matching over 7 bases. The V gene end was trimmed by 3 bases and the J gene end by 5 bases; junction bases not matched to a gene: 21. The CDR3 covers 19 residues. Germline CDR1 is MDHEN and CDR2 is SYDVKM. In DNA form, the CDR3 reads TGTGCCAGCAGTTTTTTGGCGGGAGACCCCTCCTTGTATCTTGAGACCCAGTACTTC. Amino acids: CASSFLAGDPSLYLETQYF.

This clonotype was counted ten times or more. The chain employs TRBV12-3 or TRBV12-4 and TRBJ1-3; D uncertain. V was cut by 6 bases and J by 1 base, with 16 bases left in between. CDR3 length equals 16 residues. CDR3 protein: CASRPAMGRSGNTIYF. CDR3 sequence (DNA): TGTGCCAGCAGGCCGGCGATGGGTCGTTCTGGAAACACCATATATTTT.

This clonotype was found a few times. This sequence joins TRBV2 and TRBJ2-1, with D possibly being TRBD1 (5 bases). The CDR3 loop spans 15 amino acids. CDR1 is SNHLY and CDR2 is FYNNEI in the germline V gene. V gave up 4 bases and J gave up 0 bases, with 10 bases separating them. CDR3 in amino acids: CASSGQLSSYNEQFF. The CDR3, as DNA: TGTGCCAGCAGTGGACAGCTCAGCTCCTACAATGAGCAGTTCTTC.

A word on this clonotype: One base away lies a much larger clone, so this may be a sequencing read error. The DNA for the CDR3 is TGTGCCAGCCAAGGGCTAGCGGGATCCTATGAGCAGTACTTC. It translates to CASQGLAGSYEQYF. This chain uses TRBV6-1 with TRBJ2-3, with TRBD2 matching 9 bases. The assigned J gene may be wrong: the sequence end matches TRBJ2-7 better. The CDR3 has 14 amino acids. CDR1 is MNHNS, CDR2 SASEGT, per germline.

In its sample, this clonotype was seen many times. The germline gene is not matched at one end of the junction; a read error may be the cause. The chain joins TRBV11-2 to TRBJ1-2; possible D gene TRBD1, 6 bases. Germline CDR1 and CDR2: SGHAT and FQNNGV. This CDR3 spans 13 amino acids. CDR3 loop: CASSLTDRGPPVF. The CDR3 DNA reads TGTGCCAGCAGCTTGACGGACAGAGGACCTCCCGTCTTC.

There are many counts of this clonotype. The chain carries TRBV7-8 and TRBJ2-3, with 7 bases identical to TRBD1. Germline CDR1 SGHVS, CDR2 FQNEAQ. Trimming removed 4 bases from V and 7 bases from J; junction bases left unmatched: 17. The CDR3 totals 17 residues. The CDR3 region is CASSSTQAGTASYTQYF. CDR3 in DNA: TGTGCCAGCAGCTCCACCCAAGCCGGGACAGCTAGTTATACGCAGTATTTT.

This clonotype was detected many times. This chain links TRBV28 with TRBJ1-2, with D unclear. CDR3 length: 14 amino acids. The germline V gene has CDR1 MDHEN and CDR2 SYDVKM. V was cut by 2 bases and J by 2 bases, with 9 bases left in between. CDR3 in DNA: TGTGCCAGCAGTTTAAAAGGGCCGAACTATGGCTACACCTTC. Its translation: CASSLKGPNYGYTF.

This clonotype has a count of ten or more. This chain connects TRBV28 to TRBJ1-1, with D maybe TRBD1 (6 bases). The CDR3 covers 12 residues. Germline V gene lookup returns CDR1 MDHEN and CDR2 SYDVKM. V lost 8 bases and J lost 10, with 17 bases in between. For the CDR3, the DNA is TGTGCCAGCGCCTTGGGGGGGCCCTTAGCTTTCTTT. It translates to CASALGGPLAFF.